Following are 26 T cell receptor beta chains from one sample sequenced in a study of T cells in Graves' hyperthyroidism and ophthalmopathy. Researchers amplified the TCR beta CDR3 regions from RNA transcripts. The HTBI set primed first-round TCR CDR3 RT-PCR. TCRdb processed the multiplex PCR reads anew with MiXCR; each CDR3 protein has one entry. The sample lists about 690,000 distinct CDR3 sequences, approximately 15% occurring once. Sequenced input: blood. The receptors originated from a man aged 45-65 years with Graves' hyperthyroidism.

The chain is built from TRBV14 and TRBJ2-5; 9 nucleotides agree with TRBD1. Germline V gene data show CDR1 as SGHDN and CDR2 as FVKESK. The V segment lost 5 bases and the J segment 1 base; nucleotides outside the gene matches: 5. The CDR3 is 15 amino acids. The CDR3 reads CASSYDRGVQETQYF. In DNA form, the CDR3 reads TGTGCCAGCAGCTATGACAGGGGGGTCCAAGAGACCCAGTACTTC.

Many counts were recorded for this clonotype. V is TRBV28 and J is TRBJ2-3, with TRBD1 as a possible D gene (5 bases). The CDR3 sequence is 17 residues long. V was trimmed by 6 bases and J by 2 bases, leaving 21 bases between them. In germline, CDR1 is MDHEN, CDR2 SYDVKM. The CDR3 protein is CASSPPSRVLSTDTQYF. For the CDR3, the DNA is TGTGCCAGCAGCCCCCCGTCCAGGGTTCTCTCCACAGATACGCAGTATTTT.

A few counts support this clonotype. A much larger clonotype is one base distant, so this may be a read error. The chain uses TRBV3-1 and TRBJ2-3; TRBD1 aligns across 10 bases. The germline gives CDR1 LGHDT, CDR2 YNNKEL (reference sequence). CDR3 length: 15 amino acids. CDR3 nucleotides: TGTGCCGGCAGCCTTTCGGGACAGGGGACAGATACGCAGTATTTT. Translation: CAGSLSGQGTDTQYF.

This clonotype has more than one count but fewer than ten. V is TRBV7-9 and J is TRBJ2-1; the D is unclear. The CDR3 spans 12 residues. Between the trimmed V and J ends, which lost 6 bases and 10 bases, there was a span of 13 bases. The germline CDR1 and CDR2 sequences are SEHNR and FQNEAQ (reference sequence). Here the CDR3 reads CASSQWEREQFF. The CDR3 nucleotides read TGTGCCAGCAGTCAATGGGAACGCGAGCAGTTCTTC.

This clonotype has at least ten counts. This rearrangement joins TRBV12-3 or TRBV12-4 to TRBJ2-1; TRBD2 aligns across 15 bases. This CDR3 comprises 15 residues. V was clipped by 7 bases and J by 12 bases; unmatched bases: 10. In DNA, the CDR3 is TGTGCCAGCACCCAACGGACTAGCGGGAGGGATTGGCAGTTCTTC. It encodes CASTQRTSGRDWQFF.

The rearrangement uses TRBV12-3 or TRBV12-4 and TRBJ2-1, with 8 bases matching TRBD2. The CDR3 runs 15 residues. V lost 6 bases to trimming and J lost 6 bases; unmatched junction nucleotides: 10. In DNA form, the CDR3 reads TGTGCCAGCAGCCCCCTCGGGGGGGTGGGCAATGAGCAGTTCTTC. This sequence encodes CASSPLGGVGNEQFF.

This clonotype was counted at least ten times. The chain uses TRBV2 and TRBJ1-5; 9 positions match TRBD1. This CDR3 is built from 13 residues. V gave up 8 bases and J gave up 4 bases; unmatched junction bases: 3. Looked up from germline, CDR1 is SNHLY and CDR2 is FYNNEI. The DNA for the CDR3 is TGTGCCAGCGGGGGGACAGGGAATCAGCCCCAGCATTTT. Amino acid sequence: CASGGTGNQPQHF.

This chain uses TRBV20-1 with TRBJ2-7, with 14 bases lining up with TRBD2. Losses at the gene ends were 5 bases for V and 6 bases for J; bases not matched to a gene: 3. This CDR3 is built from 13 residues. CDR1 DFQATT and CDR2 SNEGSKA come from the germline V gene (reference sequence). The CDR3 coding sequence is TGCAGTGCTCCCGGGACTAGCGGGAGCGAGCAGTACTTC. Its translation is CSAPGTSGSEQYF.

This clonotype was counted many times. The chain has TRBV9 and TRBJ2-5; 13 bases line up with TRBD2. The V gene's germline CDR1 is SGDLS and CDR2 YYNGEE. Unmatched junction bases numbered 5, after V lost 4 bases and J lost 2 bases. The CDR3 loop spans 16 amino acids. DNA for the CDR3: TGTGCCAGCAGCAGCGGGACTAGCGGGATACAAGAGACCCAGTACTTC. Protein product: CASSSGTSGIQETQYF. The full variable domain, its missing parts supplied by reference TRBV9 and TRBJ2-5, is DSGVTQTPKHLITATGQRVTLRCSPRSGDLSVYWYQQSLDQGLQFLIQYYNGEERAKGNILERFSAQQFPDLHSELNLSSLELGDSALYFCASSSGTSGIQETQYFGPGTRLLVL.

This clonotype was found a few times. The rearrangement links TRBV7-9 to TRBJ2-7; possible D gene TRBD1, 6 bases. In germline, CDR1 is SEHNR, CDR2 FQNEAQ (reference sequence). V lost 8 bases and J 5 bases, leaving 13 bases between the germline ends. The CDR3 has 12 residues. CDR3 sequence: CASAQGNHEQYF. The DNA for the CDR3 is TGTGCCAGCGCGCAGGGGAACCACGAGCAGTACTTC.

The rearrangement links TRBV19 to TRBJ2-3, with D uncertain. The V gene's germline CDR1 is LNHDA and CDR2 SQIVND (reference sequence). Trimming took 3 bases from V and 5 from J, leaving 6 bases between them. The length of the CDR3 is 12 residues. The CDR3, as DNA: TGTGCCAGTAGTATTTATCAAGATACGCAGTATTTT. It encodes CASSIYQDTQYF.

The table lists this clonotype with a few counts. J is TRBJ1-1 and V is TRBV6-1; D remains unclear. The CDR3 length is 13 residues. The germline V gene has CDR1 MNHNS and CDR2 SASEGT. The V end was cut by 3 bases, the J end by 2 bases, with 7 bases between. The CDR3 loop reads CASSEVANTEAFF. The CDR3 DNA reads TGTGCCAGCAGTGAGGTAGCCAACACTGAAGCTTTCTTT.

The sample holds many counts of this clonotype. The genes are TRBV2 and TRBJ2-2; D is possibly TRBD1 or TRBD2 (5 bases each). The CDR3 loop spans 13 amino acids. V was pared by 8 bases and J by 5 bases, with 12 bases between. Germline CDR1 is SNHLY and CDR2 is FYNNEI. In DNA form, the CDR3 reads TGTGCCAGCCGGGGCTCGGAAACCGGGGAGCTGTTTTTT. This translates into CASRGSETGELFF.

This clonotype was seen repeatedly, ten times or more. The V call is TRBV28, the J call TRBJ1-2; TRBD1 might be the D (6 bases). The V gene's germline CDR1 is MDHEN and CDR2 SYDVKM. Trimming removed 6 bases from V and 0 bases from J, with 11 bases in between. The CDR3 length is 14 residues. The CDR3 nucleotides are TGTGCCAGCAGCGGACAGCTTTCTAACTATGGCTACACCTTC. Translating it yields CASSGQLSNYGYTF.

This clonotype has only one observation. The J gene is TRBJ2-3, the V gene TRBV7-2; 11 nucleotides match TRBD2. V was clipped by 5 bases and J by 2 bases; unmatched bases: 6. Looked up from germline, CDR1 is SGHTA and CDR2 is FQGNSA. This CDR3 has 16 amino acids. In DNA form, the CDR3 reads TGTGCCAGCAGCGTAAGACTAGCGGGAACCACAGATACGCAGTATTTT. This gives the protein CASSVRLAGTTDTQYF.

This clonotype occurred a few times. The rearrangement links TRBV5-1 to TRBJ2-1; D may match TRBD1 or TRBD2 (5 bases each). The CDR3 is made up of 13 amino acids. Trimming cost V 7 bases and J 5 bases, with 13 bases left between them. The germline V gene has CDR1 SGHRS and CDR2 YFSETQ. Here the CDR3 DNA reads TGCGCCAGCGGGGGTATCGGGAACAATGAGCAGTTCTTC. Protein sequence: CASGGIGNNEQFF.

As concerns this clonotype: This may arise from a read error, as a much more abundant clone is one base away. The rearrangement uses TRBV18 and TRBJ2-1, with D perhaps assigned TRBD1 or TRBD2 (5 bases each). The CDR3 is 15 residues long. Per germline, CDR1 KGHSH and CDR2 LQKENI. This CDR3 is CASSPLEGLNNEQLF. CDR3 DNA: TGTGCCAGCTCACCTCTCGAGGGGCTGAACAATGAGCAGCTCTTC.

This clonotype was counted many times. J is TRBJ2-1 and V is TRBV2; D is unclear. The germline gives CDR1 SNHLY, CDR2 FYNNEI. Trimming took 4 bases from V and 0 from J, leaving 13 bases between them. The CDR3 consists of 16 residues. CDR3 region: CASSVRGLSSYNEQFF. The CDR3 DNA sequence: TGTGCCAGCAGTGTACGCGGTCTGAGCTCCTACAATGAGCAGTTCTTC.

This clonotype was recorded at least ten times. The V call is TRBV12-5, the J call TRBJ2-1; 9 nucleotides line up with TRBD1. The CDR3 has 15 residues. Germline trimming cut 0 bases from V and 7 bases from J; bases unmatched to any gene: 4. Germline lookup yields CDR1 LGHNT and CDR2 FRNRAP. CDR3 DNA: TGTGCTAGTGGTTTGGTGGGGGACAGGGTGAATGAGCAGTTCTTC. It yields the protein CASGLVGDRVNEQFF.

The chain recombines TRBV28 with TRBJ1-2; D call uncertain. The V gene lost 5 bases and the J gene lost 1 base, with 11 bases spanning the gap. CDR3 size: 14 residues. Germline V gene lookup returns CDR1 MDHEN and CDR2 SYDVKM. The CDR3 reads CASSTPAGNYGYTF. CDR3 DNA: TGTGCCAGCAGTACCCCGGCCGGTAACTATGGCTACACCTTC.

The chain combines TRBV27 with TRBJ1-6, with D tentatively TRBD1 (5 bases). Trimming shortened V by 3 bases and J by 0 bases, and 9 bases separated the two germline ends. Germline CDR1 MNHEY, CDR2 SMNVEV (reference sequence). The CDR3 consists of 16 residues. The CDR3 bases are TGTGCCAGCAGTTTCGGGGACTACTCCTATAATTCACCCCTCCACTTT. This codes for CASSFGDYSYNSPLHF.

This clonotype has a count of ten or more. This chain links TRBV27 with TRBJ1-6; D uncertain. The CDR3 loop spans 14 amino acids. Trimming stripped 5 bases from V and 8 bases from J, with 13 bases between. Germline V CDR1 and CDR2: MNHEY, SMNVEV (reference sequence). In DNA, the CDR3 is TGTGCCAGCAGTCTCCGGGTTGTTGATTCACCCCTCCACTTT. Translation gives CASSLRVVDSPLHF.

To note about this clonotype: A much larger clone sits a single nucleotide away, making a read error possible. The V gene is TRBV7-3, the J gene TRBJ2-3; D possibly matches TRBD1 or TRBD2 (5 bases each). Trimming cost V 2 bases and J 5 bases, with 8 bases left between them. The CDR3 is made up of 13 amino acids. The germline V gene encodes CDR1 SGHTA and CDR2 FQGTGA. In DNA, the CDR3 is TGTGCCAGCAGCTTAGATGGGGGAGATACGCAGTATTTT. As protein: CASSLDGGDTQYF.

This clonotype was seen at least ten times. The V and J genes are TRBV20-1 and TRBJ2-3; D is possibly TRBD2 (6 bases). Looked up from germline, CDR1 is DFQATT and CDR2 is SNEGSKA (reference sequence). The V gene lost 6 bases and the J gene lost 4 bases, with 17 bases spanning the gap. The CDR3 extends over 14 amino acids. This chain's CDR3 is CSADLGGAADTQYF. The CDR3 region has the DNA TGCAGTGCCGATCTGGGGGGTGCGGCAGATACGCAGTATTTT.

J is TRBJ2-5 and V is TRBV29-1; the D gene could be TRBD1 or TRBD2 (6 bases each). Germline V CDR1 and CDR2: SQVTM, ANQGSEA. V was clipped by 7 bases and J by 4 bases, with 16 bases between them. This CDR3 comprises 13 residues. CDR3 sequence reads: CSALAEGGETQYF. The CDR3 DNA sequence: TGCAGCGCTTTAGCGGAGGGGGGAGAGACCCAGTACTTC.

The genes are TRBV6-2 or TRBV6-3 and TRBJ2-1; 11 bases map to TRBD2. The V gene end was trimmed by 4 bases and the J gene end by 0 bases; junction bases not matched to a gene: 14. Germline CDR1 and CDR2: MNHEY and SVGEGT. This CDR3 is built from 20 residues. CDR3 sequence: CASSWGFLAGGRSSYNEQFF. CDR3 DNA: TGTGCCAGCAGTTGGGGGTTCCTAGCGGGAGGACGGAGCTCCTACAATGAGCAGTTCTTC.